This TCR beta chain was sequenced during a study of blood T cells in healthy people across ages. The donors, all healthy, were Caucasians living in Russia, aged roughly 6 to 100. Trimming left V 3 bases short and J 12 bases short, with 15 bases between. CDR3 length equals 13 residues. Germline V lookup: CDR1 LGHNA, CDR2 YNFKEQ. It was with a sample-barcoded 5' primer and a J-beta primer mix that a second PCR of roughly 6 to 12 cycles was run. TCRdb redid the calling of the 5' RACE reads with MiXCR, one entry per CDR3 protein. The sample holds hundreds of thousands of distinct CDR3 sequences; about 52% are singletons and the top ten take 30% to 35%.

The rearrangement links TRBV4-2 to TRBJ2-1, with D maybe TRBD2 (5 bases). Material for sequencing was blood. This receptor was obtained from a woman in her sixties in good health. The DNA of the CDR3 is TGTGCCAGCAGCCAGCCGCTAGCTGGGAGGCAGTTCTTC. Translating gives CASSQPLAGRQFF.